This TCR beta chain was profiled in a study of neurological immune-mediated disorders. Study-level results: Private repertoires in all groups were suggested, as expanded clones shared no CDR3 amino acid sequences across subjects.

After removal of 3 bases from V and 4 bases from J, the junction contained 6 bases not matched to a gene. This CDR3 has 15 residues. Per germline, CDR1 ENHRY and CDR2 SYGVKD. Unsorted libraries were prepared from 2 million PBMCs that had been stored at -80 C. This clonotype was recorded at least ten times. Its antigen is undetermined. One entry per CDR3 protein results from TCRdb running MiXCR on the 5' RACE reads. The data contain some 50,000 distinct CDR3 sequences, roughly 24% of them seen just once; the ten biggest clones take up around 25%. The chain has TRBV10-3 and TRBJ2-5; 9 bases line up with TRBD1. The sequence came from a woman in her seventies in good health. Sequenced sample: PBMCs. The CDR3 region has the DNA TGTGCCATCAGTGAAGGGACAGGGCGGGGAGAGACCCAGTACTTC. Protein: CAISEGTGRGETQYF.